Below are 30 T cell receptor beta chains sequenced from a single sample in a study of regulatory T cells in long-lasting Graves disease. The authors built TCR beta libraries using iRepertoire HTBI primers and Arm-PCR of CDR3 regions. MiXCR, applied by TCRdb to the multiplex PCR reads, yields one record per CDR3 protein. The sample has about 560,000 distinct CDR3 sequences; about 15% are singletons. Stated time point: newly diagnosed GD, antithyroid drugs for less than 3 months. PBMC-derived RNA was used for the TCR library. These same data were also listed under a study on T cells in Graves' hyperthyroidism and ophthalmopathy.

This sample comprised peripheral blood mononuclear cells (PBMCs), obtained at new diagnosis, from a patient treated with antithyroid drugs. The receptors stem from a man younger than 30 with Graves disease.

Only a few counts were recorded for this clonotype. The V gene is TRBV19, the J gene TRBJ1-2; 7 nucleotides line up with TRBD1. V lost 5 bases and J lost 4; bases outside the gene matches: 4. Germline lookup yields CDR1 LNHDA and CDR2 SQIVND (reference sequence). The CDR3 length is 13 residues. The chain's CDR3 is CASSADRAYGYTF. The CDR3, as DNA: TGTGCCAGTAGTGCAGACAGGGCCTATGGCTACACCTTC. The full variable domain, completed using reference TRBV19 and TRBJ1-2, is DGGITQSPKYLFRKEGQNVTLSCEQNLNHDAMYWYRQDPGQGLRLIYYSQIVNDFQKGDIAEGYSVSREKKESFPLTVTSAQKNPTAFYLCASSADRAYGYTFGSGTRLTVV.

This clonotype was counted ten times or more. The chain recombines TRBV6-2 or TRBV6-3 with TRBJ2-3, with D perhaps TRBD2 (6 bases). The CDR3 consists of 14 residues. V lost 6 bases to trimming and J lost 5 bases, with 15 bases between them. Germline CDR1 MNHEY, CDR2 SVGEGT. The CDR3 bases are TGTGCCAGCAGAGACGGGGGACTCCTAGATACGCAGTATTTT. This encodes CASRDGGLLDTQYF.

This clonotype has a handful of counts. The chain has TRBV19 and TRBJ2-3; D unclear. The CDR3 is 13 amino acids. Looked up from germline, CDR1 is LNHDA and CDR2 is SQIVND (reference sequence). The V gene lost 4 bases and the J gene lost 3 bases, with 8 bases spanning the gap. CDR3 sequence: CASSSTPTDTQYF. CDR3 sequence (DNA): TGTGCCAGTAGTAGCACACCAACAGATACGCAGTATTTT.

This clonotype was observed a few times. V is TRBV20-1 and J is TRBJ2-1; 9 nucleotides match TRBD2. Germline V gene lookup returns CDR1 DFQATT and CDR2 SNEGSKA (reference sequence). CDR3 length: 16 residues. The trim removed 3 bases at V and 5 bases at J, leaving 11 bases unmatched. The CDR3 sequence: CSASLPRSSGDNEQFF. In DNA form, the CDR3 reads TGCAGTGCTAGTCTTCCGCGGTCTAGCGGGGACAATGAGCAGTTCTTC.

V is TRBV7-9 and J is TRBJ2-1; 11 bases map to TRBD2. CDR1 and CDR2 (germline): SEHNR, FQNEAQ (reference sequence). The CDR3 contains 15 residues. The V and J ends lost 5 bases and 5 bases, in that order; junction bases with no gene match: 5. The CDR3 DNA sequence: TGTGCCAGCAGCCAAAGACTAGCGGGAAACAATGAGCAGTTCTTC. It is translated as CASSQRLAGNNEQFF. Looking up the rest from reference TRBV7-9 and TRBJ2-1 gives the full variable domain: DTGVSQNPRHKITKRGQNVTFRCDPISEHNRLYWYRQTLGQGPEFLTYFQNEAQLEKSRLLSDRFSAERPKGSFSTLEIQRTEQGDSAMYLCASSQRLAGNNEQFFGPGTRLTVL.

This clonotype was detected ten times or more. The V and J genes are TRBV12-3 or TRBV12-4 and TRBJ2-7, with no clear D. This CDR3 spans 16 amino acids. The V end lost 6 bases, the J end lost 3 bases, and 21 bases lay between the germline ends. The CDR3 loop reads CASSPTTPDPNYEQYF. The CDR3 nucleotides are TGTGCCAGCAGCCCCACAACACCAGACCCGAACTACGAGCAGTACTTC.

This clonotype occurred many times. CDR3 protein: CASSSYWDGSSGANVLTF. The DNA for the CDR3 is TGTGCCAGCAGTTCGTACTGGGACGGGAGCTCTGGGGCCAACGTCCTGACTTTC. V usage is TRBV28 and J usage is TRBJ2-6; D might be TRBD2 (6 bases). Per the germline V gene, CDR1 is MDHEN and CDR2 is SYDVKM. Trimming removed 4 bases at V and 0 bases at J, with 16 bases between. The CDR3 contains 18 residues.

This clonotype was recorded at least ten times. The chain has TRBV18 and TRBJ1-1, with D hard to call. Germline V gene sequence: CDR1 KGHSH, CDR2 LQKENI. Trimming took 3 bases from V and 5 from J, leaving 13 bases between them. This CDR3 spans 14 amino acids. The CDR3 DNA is TGTGCCAGCTCACCCCAGTCAGCAAGTACTGAAGCTTTCTTT. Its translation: CASSPQSASTEAFF. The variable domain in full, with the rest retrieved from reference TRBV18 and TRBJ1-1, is NAGVMQNPRHLVRRRGQEARLRCSPMKGHSHVYWYRQLPEEGLKFMVYLQKENIIDESGMPKERFSAEFPKEGPSILRIQQVVRGDSAAYFCASSPQSASTEAFFGQGTRLTVV.

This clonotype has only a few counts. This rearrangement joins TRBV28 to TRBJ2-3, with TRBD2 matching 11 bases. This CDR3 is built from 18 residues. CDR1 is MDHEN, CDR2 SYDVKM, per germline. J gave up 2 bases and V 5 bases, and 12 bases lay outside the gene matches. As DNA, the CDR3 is TGTGCCAGCAGTCAAAAACCGGGGACTAGCGGACTCACAGATACGCAGTATTTT. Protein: CASSQKPGTSGLTDTQYF.

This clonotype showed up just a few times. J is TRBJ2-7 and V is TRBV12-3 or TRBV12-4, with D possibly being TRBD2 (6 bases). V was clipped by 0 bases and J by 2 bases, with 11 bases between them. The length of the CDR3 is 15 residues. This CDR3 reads CASSLAAGLAYEQYF. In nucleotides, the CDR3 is TGTGCCAGCAGTTTAGCGGCGGGACTCGCCTACGAGCAGTACTTC.

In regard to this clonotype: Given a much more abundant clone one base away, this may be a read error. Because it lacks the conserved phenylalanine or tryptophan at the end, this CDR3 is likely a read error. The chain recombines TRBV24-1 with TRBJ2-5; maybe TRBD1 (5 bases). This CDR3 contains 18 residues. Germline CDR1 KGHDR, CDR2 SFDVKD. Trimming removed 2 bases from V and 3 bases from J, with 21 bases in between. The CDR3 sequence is CATSDSQGLNSREETQYL. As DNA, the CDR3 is TGTGCCACCAGTGATTCCCAGGGCCTCAATAGTCGGGAAGAGACCCAGTACCTC.

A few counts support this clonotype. DNA for the CDR3: TGTGCCAGCAGCTTCGACAGGGGAGGAGGAGAGACCCAGTACTTC. Translating gives CASSFDRGGGETQYF. The J gene is TRBJ2-5, the V gene TRBV7-8; TRBD1 agrees at 8 bases. The CDR3 extends over 15 amino acids. Germline V gene sequence: CDR1 SGHVS, CDR2 FQNEAQ. Trimming removed 3 bases from V and 4 bases from J; junction bases left unmatched: 7.

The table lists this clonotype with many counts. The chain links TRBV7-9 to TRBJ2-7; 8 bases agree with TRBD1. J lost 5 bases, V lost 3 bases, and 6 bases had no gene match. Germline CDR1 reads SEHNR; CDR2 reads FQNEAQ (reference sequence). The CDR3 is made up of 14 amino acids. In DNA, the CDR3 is TGTGCCAGCAGCTTCACGGGACAGGACCACGAGCAGTACTTC. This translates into CASSFTGQDHEQYF.

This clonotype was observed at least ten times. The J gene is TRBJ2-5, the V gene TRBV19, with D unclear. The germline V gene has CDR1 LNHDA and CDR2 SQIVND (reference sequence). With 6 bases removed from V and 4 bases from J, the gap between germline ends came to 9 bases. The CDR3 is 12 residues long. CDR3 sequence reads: CASRDITETQYF. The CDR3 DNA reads TGTGCCAGTAGAGATATCACAGAGACCCAGTACTTC.

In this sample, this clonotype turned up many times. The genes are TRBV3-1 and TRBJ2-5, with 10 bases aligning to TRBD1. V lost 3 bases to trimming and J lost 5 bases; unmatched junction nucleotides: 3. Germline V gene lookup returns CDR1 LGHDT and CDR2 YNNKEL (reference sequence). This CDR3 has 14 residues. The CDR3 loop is CASSHGQGDETQYF. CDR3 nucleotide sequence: TGTGCCAGCAGCCACGGACAGGGGGACGAGACCCAGTACTTC.

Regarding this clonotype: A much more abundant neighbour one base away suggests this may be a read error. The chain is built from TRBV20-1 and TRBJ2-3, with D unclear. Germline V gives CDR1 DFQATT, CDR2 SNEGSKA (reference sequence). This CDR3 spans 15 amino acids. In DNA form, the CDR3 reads TGCAATGCCCGTAGGCCGGCTACTAGCACAGATACGCAGTATTTT. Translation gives CNARRPATSTDTQYF.

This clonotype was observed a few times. CDR3 in DNA: TGTGCCAGCTCCCCCAGACCGGGACAGACGAACACCGGGGAGCTGTTTTTT. Translated, it gives CASSPRPGQTNTGELFF. This sequence joins TRBV18 and TRBJ2-2; 7 bases align to TRBD1. Per the germline V gene, CDR1 is KGHSH and CDR2 is LQKENI. Trimming at V came to 6 bases and at J to 0 bases, leaving 10 bases not matched to a gene. The CDR3 spans 17 residues.

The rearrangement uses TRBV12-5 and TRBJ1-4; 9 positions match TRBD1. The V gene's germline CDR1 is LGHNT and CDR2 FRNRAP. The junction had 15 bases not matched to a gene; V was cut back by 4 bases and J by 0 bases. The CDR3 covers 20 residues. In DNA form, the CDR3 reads TGTGCTAGTGGTTCCGGAAGGGCGACAGGGGGATCCGCAACTAATGAAAAACTGTTTTTT. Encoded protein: CASGSGRATGGSATNEKLFF.

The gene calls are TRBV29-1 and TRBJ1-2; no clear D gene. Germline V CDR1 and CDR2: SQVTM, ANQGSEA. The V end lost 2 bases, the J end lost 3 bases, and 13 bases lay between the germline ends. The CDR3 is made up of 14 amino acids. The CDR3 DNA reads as TGCAGCGTTGAAAGGCGTAGTGGGGACTATGGCTACACCTTC. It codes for CSVERRSGDYGYTF.

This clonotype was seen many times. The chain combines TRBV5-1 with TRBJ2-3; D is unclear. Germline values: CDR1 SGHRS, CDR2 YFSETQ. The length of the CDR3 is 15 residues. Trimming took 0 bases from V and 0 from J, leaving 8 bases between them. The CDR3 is CASSLEGYSTDTQYF. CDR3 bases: TGCGCCAGCAGCTTGGAAGGGTATAGCACAGATACGCAGTATTTT.

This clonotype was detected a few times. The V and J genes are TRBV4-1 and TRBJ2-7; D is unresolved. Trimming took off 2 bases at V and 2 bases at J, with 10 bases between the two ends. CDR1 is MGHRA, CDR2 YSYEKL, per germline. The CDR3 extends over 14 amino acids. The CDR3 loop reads CASSQLGNAYEQYF. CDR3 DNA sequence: TGCGCCAGCAGCCAACTGGGAAATGCCTACGAGCAGTACTTC.

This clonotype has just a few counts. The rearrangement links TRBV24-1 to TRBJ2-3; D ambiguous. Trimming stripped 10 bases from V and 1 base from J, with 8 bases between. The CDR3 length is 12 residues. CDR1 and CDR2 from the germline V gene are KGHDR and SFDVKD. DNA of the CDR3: TGTGCCACTTCTCGGGGCACAGATACGCAGTATTTT. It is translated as CATSRGTDTQYF.

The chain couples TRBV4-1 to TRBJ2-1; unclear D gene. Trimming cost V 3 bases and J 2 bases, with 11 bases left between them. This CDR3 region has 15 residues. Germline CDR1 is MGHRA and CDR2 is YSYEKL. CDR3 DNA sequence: TGCGCCAGCAGCCACCGAGACTCCGCCTACAATGAGCAGTTCTTC. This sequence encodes CASSHRDSAYNEQFF.

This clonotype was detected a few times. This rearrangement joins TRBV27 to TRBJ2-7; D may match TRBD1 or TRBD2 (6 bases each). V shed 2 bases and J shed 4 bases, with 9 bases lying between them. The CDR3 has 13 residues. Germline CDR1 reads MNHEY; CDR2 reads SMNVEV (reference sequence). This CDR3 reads CASSLRGVYEQYF. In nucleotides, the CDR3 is TGTGCCAGCAGTTTAAGGGGGGTATACGAGCAGTACTTC.

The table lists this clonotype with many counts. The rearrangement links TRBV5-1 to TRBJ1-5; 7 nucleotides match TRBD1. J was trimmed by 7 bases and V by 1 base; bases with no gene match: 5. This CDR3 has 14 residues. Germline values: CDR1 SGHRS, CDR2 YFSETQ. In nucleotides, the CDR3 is TGCGCCAGCAGCTTGTTAACAGGGGACCAGCCCCAGCATTTT. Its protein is CASSLLTGDQPQHF.

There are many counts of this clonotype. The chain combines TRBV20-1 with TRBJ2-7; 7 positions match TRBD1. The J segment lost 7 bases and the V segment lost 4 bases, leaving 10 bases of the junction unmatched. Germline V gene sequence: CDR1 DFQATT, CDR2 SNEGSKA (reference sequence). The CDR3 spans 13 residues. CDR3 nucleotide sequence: TGCAGTGCTAAGACAGGGCCTACGAGGGAGCAGTACTTC. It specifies CSAKTGPTREQYF.

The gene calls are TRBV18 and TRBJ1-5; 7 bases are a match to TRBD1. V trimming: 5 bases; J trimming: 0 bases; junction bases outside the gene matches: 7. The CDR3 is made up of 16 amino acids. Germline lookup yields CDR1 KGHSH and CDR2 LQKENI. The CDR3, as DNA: TGTGCCAGCTCATCCCCCCGGGACAGTAGCAATCAGCCCCAGCATTTT. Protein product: CASSSPRDSSNQPQHF.

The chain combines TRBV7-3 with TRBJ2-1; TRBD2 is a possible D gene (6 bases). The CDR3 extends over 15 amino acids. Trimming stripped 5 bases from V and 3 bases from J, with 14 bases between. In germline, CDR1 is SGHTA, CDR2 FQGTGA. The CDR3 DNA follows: TGTGCCAGCAGCCTTTCGGGGGAGAACTACAATGAGCAGTTCTTC. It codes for CASSLSGENYNEQFF.

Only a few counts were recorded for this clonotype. In nucleotides, the CDR3 is TGCGCCAGCAGCTCCCAGGGACGCGCAGAGACCCAGTACTTC. Residues: CASSSQGRAETQYF. The J gene is TRBJ2-5, the V gene TRBV5-1; tentatively, D is TRBD1 or TRBD2 (5 bases each). Looked up from germline, CDR1 is SGHRS and CDR2 is YFSETQ. V lost 3 bases and J 4 bases, leaving 13 bases between the germline ends. There are 14 residues in the CDR3.

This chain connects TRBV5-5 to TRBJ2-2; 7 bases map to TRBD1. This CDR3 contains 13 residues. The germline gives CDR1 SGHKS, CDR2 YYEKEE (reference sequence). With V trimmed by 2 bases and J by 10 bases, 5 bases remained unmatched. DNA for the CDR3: TGTGCCAGCAGCTTCAGGGGGATGGTGGAGCTGTTTTTT. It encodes CASSFRGMVELFF.